Listed here are 24 T cell receptor beta chains from one sample, sequenced in a study of Ad26.COV2.S vaccination and SARS-CoV-2 variants (dated by TCRdb to the early 2020s). In light of the paper, this sample's treatment or condition label describes: some 20 received Ad26.COV2.S at low or high dose, single or two shots; 5 received placebo; per-sample allocation not given. Repertoires of vaccine and placebo recipients were sequenced from samples collected on day 63 after the first injection. Library method: the immunoSEQ multiplex PCR assay. The table comes from immuneACCESS by way of TCRdb, which keeps in-frame sequences with V and J called. Part of the clones is missing from these tables; in studies checked, under half for an unresolved V gene and the rest for unknown reasons. This sample holds hundreds of thousands of clones; roughly 90% were observed only once. The leading ten clones occupy roughly 1.5% of the sample.

Here the sequenced sample was peripheral blood, taken in a trial of Ad26.COV2.S vaccine versus placebo. These receptors all stem from a person between 18 and 59 years old who received the Ad26.COV2.S COVID-19 vaccine or a placebo.

This clone was found a few times. V gene TRBV6-5 combines with J gene TRBJ2-7; possible D gene TRBD2, 6 bases. The CDR3 loop spans 13 amino acids. In germline, CDR1 is MNHEY, CDR2 SVGAGI. The V and J ends lost 10 bases and 0 bases respectively, with 13 bases between them. The CDR3 nucleotides are TGTGCCACGGGGCGGGGCAGCTCCTACGAGCAGTACTTC. Translating it yields CATGRGSSYEQYF.

This chain connects TRBV6-6 to TRBJ1-2; no clear D gene. The germline V and J ends were trimmed by 5 bases and 8 bases, with 9 bases remaining between them. From germline, CDR1 is MNHNY and CDR2 SVGAGI (reference sequence). This CDR3 has 11 amino acids. CDR3 loop: CASSPEGGYTF. The DNA of the CDR3 is TGTGCCAGCAGTCCAGAGGGCGGCTACACCTTC.

The V call is TRBV5-4, the J call TRBJ2-2; no clear D. The CDR3 length is 14 residues. V gave up 4 bases and J gave up 6 bases, with 13 bases separating them. The germline CDR1 and CDR2 sequences are SGHNT and YYREEE (reference sequence). CDR3 residues: CASSQQLLPGELFF. The DNA for the CDR3 is TGTGCCAGCAGCCAACAGCTTCTACCCGGGGAGCTGTTTTTT.

This chain's CDR3 is CASSSKEYQPQHF. The CDR3 region has the DNA TGTGCCAGCAGTTCGAAGGAATATCAGCCCCAGCATTTT. The V call is TRBV27, the J call TRBJ1-5, with D uncertain. This CDR3 is built from 13 residues. Germline V CDR1 and CDR2: MNHEY, SMNVEV (reference sequence). Trimming took 4 bases from V and 5 from J, leaving 9 bases between them.

A single count supports this clone. The CDR3, as DNA: TGTGCCAGCAGCTCGGCGGGACAGGGGACGTACACGCAGTATTTT. This translates into CASSSAGQGTYTQYF. The chain employs TRBV11-3 and TRBJ2-3, with TRBD1 matching 10 bases. The germline CDR1 and CDR2 sequences are SGHNT and YENEEA. This CDR3 has 15 residues. After removal of 4 bases from V and 9 bases from J, the junction contained 10 bases not matched to a gene.

This clone was picked up one time. CDR3 region: CASSPQDHYGYTF. CDR3 coding DNA: TGTGCCAGCTCACCTCAGGACCACTATGGCTACACCTTC. The genes are TRBV18 and TRBJ1-2; D is unclear. Germline V CDR1 and CDR2: KGHSH, LQKENI. This CDR3 is built from 13 residues. The V gene lost 3 bases and the J gene lost 3 bases, with 8 bases spanning the gap.

This clone was observed a single time. The chain recombines TRBV7-8 with TRBJ2-5; possibly TRBD2 for D (5 bases). Germline assignment: CDR1 SGHVS and CDR2 FQNEAQ. The CDR3 spans 14 residues. Trimming took off 5 bases at V and 5 bases at J, with 15 bases between the two ends. CDR3 sequence reads: CASSPLGARETQYF. Here the CDR3 DNA reads TGTGCCAGCAGCCCTTTGGGAGCACGGGAGACCCAGTACTTC.

The chain carries TRBV3-1 (or the pseudogene TRBV3-2) and TRBJ2-1, with 7 bases lining up with TRBD1. The CDR3 runs to 15 residues. CDR1 is LGHDT, CDR2 YNNKEL, per germline (reference sequence). J was trimmed by 3 bases and V by 3 bases; bases with no gene match: 5. The CDR3 spells CASSHLTGNYNEQFF. CDR3 DNA: TGTGCCAGCAGCCACTTGACAGGGAACTACAATGAGCAGTTCTTC.

The rearrangement links TRBV11-3 to TRBJ2-3, with 11 bases that match TRBD2. CDR1 is SGHNT and CDR2 is YENEEA in the germline V gene. V trimming: 1 base; J trimming: 0 bases; junction bases outside the gene matches: 3. The CDR3 loop spans 17 amino acids. The CDR3 DNA follows: TGTGCCAGCAGCTTAGGGACTAGCGGGTACAGCACAGATACGCAGTATTTT. It yields the protein CASSLGTSGYSTDTQYF.

The chain is built from TRBV7-2 and TRBJ2-7; D might be TRBD1 or TRBD2, each matching 5 bases. The CDR3 has 12 residues. CDR1 SGHTA and CDR2 FQGNSA come from the germline V gene. Trimming shortened V by 5 bases and J by 10 bases, and 15 bases separated the two germline ends. CDR3 sequence reads: CASSHGTVGQYF. As DNA, the CDR3 is TGTGCCAGCAGCCACGGGACGGTCGGTCAGTACTTC.

The gene calls are TRBV7-2 and TRBJ2-5, with 7 bases that match TRBD2. The V gene's germline CDR1 is SGHTA and CDR2 FQGNSA. The length of the CDR3 is 16 residues. Trimming at V came to 7 bases and at J to 0 bases, leaving 11 bases not matched to a gene. CDR3 region: CASKSGLAVYQETQYF. CDR3 coding DNA: TGTGCCAGCAAATCTGGTCTAGCGGTGTACCAAGAGACCCAGTACTTC.

The rearrangement joins TRBV24-1 to TRBJ1-5, with a tentative D call TRBD1 (6 bases). Germline CDR1 is KGHDR and CDR2 is SFDVKD. The CDR3 loop spans 14 amino acids. V was clipped by 5 bases and J by 11 bases, with 18 bases between them. The CDR3: CATSAWGRRGTQHF. DNA of the CDR3: TGTGCCACCAGTGCCTGGGGGCGACGGGGGACCCAGCATTTT.

This chain connects TRBV5-5 to TRBJ1-4; possible D gene TRBD1, 6 bases. Germline CDR1 reads SGHKS; CDR2 reads YYEKEE (reference sequence). The CDR3 spans 13 residues. The V end was cut by 7 bases, the J end by 8 bases, with 15 bases between. CDR3 loop: CASSWTVGEKLFF. As DNA, the CDR3 is TGTGCCAGCTCGTGGACAGTTGGGGAAAAACTGTTTTTT.

This chain joins TRBV6-1 and TRBJ2-1, with 8 bases identical to TRBD1. This CDR3 has 16 residues. Germline CDR1 and CDR2: MNHNS and SASEGT. The V and J ends lost 3 bases and 6 bases, in that order; junction bases with no gene match: 10. The CDR3 is CASSDRGRGRSNEQFF. CDR3 DNA: TGTGCCAGCAGTGATCGGGGCAGGGGGCGCAGCAATGAGCAGTTCTTC.

This clone was detected once. The chain recombines TRBV5-1 with TRBJ1-1; a possible D gene is TRBD1 (6 bases). Trimming shortened V by 4 bases and J by 0 bases, and 13 bases separated the two germline ends. CDR3 length: 15 residues. Germline CDR1 SGHRS, CDR2 YFSETQ. The CDR3 sequence is CASSTNRDLNTEAFF. DNA for the CDR3: TGCGCCAGCAGCACCAACAGGGATCTGAACACTGAAGCTTTCTTT.

The rearrangement joins TRBV27 to TRBJ2-7; a weak D match, TRBD2 (6 bases). CDR1 is MNHEY, CDR2 SMNVEV, per germline (reference sequence). The V end lost 0 bases, the J end lost 0 bases, and 9 bases lay between the germline ends. The CDR3 consists of 15 residues. The CDR3 sequence: CASSLSAEGSYEQYF. The CDR3 nucleotides read TGTGCCAGCAGTTTATCCGCGGAGGGCTCCTACGAGCAGTACTTC.

The V gene is TRBV27, the J gene TRBJ2-2; the D is unclear. The CDR3 loop spans 13 amino acids. The germline V gene has CDR1 MNHEY and CDR2 SMNVEV (reference sequence). Trimming removed 3 bases at V and 4 bases at J, with 6 bases between. CDR3 in amino acids: CASSFGPTGELFF. CDR3 nucleotides: TGTGCCAGCAGTTTCGGACCCACCGGGGAGCTGTTTTTT.

Many counts were recorded for this clone. This chain joins TRBV14 and TRBJ2-7; D is unresolved. The CDR3 runs to 15 residues. Germline lookup yields CDR1 SGHDN and CDR2 FVKESK. V was pared by 0 bases and J by 3 bases, with 12 bases between. The DNA of the CDR3 is TGTGCCAGCAGCCAAGAGGTAGGGTCTGTCTACGAGCAGTACTTC. Translation: CASSQEVGSVYEQYF. Full variable domain (remainder filled in from reference TRBV14 and TRBJ2-7): EAGVTQFPSHSVIEKGQTVTLRCDPISGHDNLYWYRRVMGKEIKFLLHFVKESKQDESGMPNNRFLAERTGGTYSTLKVQPAELEDSGVYFCASSQEVGSVYEQYFGPGTRLTVT.

The chain couples TRBV15 to TRBJ1-5; a weak D match, TRBD1 (5 bases). The CDR3 loop spans 15 amino acids. The ends were cut back, 5 bases at V and 5 bases at J, with 16 bases in the middle. Germline assignment: CDR1 LNHNV and CDR2 YYDKDF (reference sequence). The CDR3 coding sequence is TGTGCCACCAGCTTACAGAGAGGGGCCCATCAGCCCCAGCATTTT. This encodes CATSLQRGAHQPQHF.

The sample holds a few counts of this clone. J is TRBJ1-6 and V is TRBV4-1; D unclear. CDR1 MGHRA and CDR2 YSYEKL come from the germline V gene. This CDR3 contains 12 residues. Trimming removed 5 bases from V and 5 bases from J, with 4 bases in between. The CDR3 DNA sequence: TGCGCCAGCAGCAAGGATAATTCACCCCTCCACTTT. Residues: CASSKDNSPLHF.

The CDR3 protein is CATGTGPYSNQPQHF. CDR3 nucleotides: TGTGCCACCGGGACAGGCCCTTATAGCAATCAGCCCCAGCATTTT. This chain uses TRBV6-5 with TRBJ1-5; 8 bases fit TRBD1. CDR1 is MNHEY and CDR2 is SVGAGI in the germline V gene. Trimming cost V 10 bases and J 0 bases; bases outside gene matches: 8. CDR3 length equals 15 residues.

This chain connects TRBV2 to TRBJ1-3, with TRBD1 identical over 7 bases. CDR1 and CDR2 (germline): SNHLY, FYNNEI. The CDR3 contains 15 residues. V dropped 4 bases and J dropped 3; count of bases not matched to a gene: 6. Here the CDR3 DNA reads TGTGCCAGCAGTGCGAACAGGGGTGGTGGAAACACCATATATTTT. Translation: CASSANRGGGNTIYF.

This clone was detected only a few times. The genes are TRBV2 and TRBJ1-2; D call uncertain. Deletions cut 7 bases from V and 2 bases from J, with 14 bases between. The CDR3 loop spans 14 amino acids. The germline CDR1 and CDR2 sequences are SNHLY and FYNNEI. The CDR3 bases are TGTGCCAGCACCCCGAACGGGGAAAACTATGGCTACACCTTC. Translating it yields CASTPNGENYGYTF.

This chain connects TRBV5-1 to TRBJ2-7, with 10 positions matching TRBD1. Losses at the gene ends were 2 bases for V and 4 bases for J; bases not matched to a gene: 6. In germline, CDR1 is SGHRS, CDR2 YFSETQ. CDR3 length: 15 residues. Here the CDR3 DNA reads TGCGCCAGCAGCTTACTCCGGGACAGGGGATACGAGCAGTACTTC. Amino acids: CASSLLRDRGYEQYF.